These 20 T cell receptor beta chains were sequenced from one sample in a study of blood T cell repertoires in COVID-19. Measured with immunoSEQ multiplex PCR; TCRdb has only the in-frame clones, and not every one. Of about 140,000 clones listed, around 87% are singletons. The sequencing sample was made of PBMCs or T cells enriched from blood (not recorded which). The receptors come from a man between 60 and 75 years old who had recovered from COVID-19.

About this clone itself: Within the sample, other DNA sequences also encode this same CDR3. The CDR3 coding sequence is TGTGCCAGCAGTGGGGACAGGGGGACTGAAGCTTTCTTT. This sequence encodes CASSGDRGTEAFF. V is TRBV2 and J is TRBJ1-1, with 11 bases matching TRBD1. Per germline, CDR1 SNHLY and CDR2 FYNNEI. The CDR3 sequence is 13 residues long. J lost 5 bases, V lost 4 bases, and 0 bases had no gene match.

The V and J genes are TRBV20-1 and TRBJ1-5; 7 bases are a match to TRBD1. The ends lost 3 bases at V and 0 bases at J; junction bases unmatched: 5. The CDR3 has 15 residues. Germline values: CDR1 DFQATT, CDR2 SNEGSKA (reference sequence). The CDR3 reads CSASIGGTSNQPQHF. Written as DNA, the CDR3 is TGCAGTGCTAGTATAGGGGGCACTAGCAATCAGCCCCAGCATTTT.

In nucleotides, the CDR3 is TGTGCCAGCAGCTTCCCAGGGACAGATACGCAGTATTTT. Protein sequence: CASSFPGTDTQYF. The chain links TRBV11-2 to TRBJ2-3; D may be TRBD1 (5 bases). CDR1 and CDR2 from the germline V gene are SGHAT and FQNNGV. Deletions cut 3 bases from V and 3 bases from J, with 7 bases between. The CDR3 spans 13 residues.

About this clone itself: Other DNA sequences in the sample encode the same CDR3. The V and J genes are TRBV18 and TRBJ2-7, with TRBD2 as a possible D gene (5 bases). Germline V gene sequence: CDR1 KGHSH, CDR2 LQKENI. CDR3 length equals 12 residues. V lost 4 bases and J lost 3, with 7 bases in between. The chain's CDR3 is CASSLRDYEQYF. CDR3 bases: TGTGCCAGCTCACTCCGGGACTACGAGCAGTACTTC.

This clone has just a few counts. DNA of the CDR3: TGTGCCAGCAGCTTACAACAGAATCAGCCCCAGCATTTT. This gives the protein CASSLQQNQPQHF. The gene calls are TRBV7-8 and TRBJ1-5; no clear D gene. The CDR3 is 13 residues long. Between the trimmed V and J ends, which lost 2 bases and 4 bases, there was a span of 6 bases. Germline loops: CDR1 SGHVS, CDR2 FQNEAQ.

CDR3 in DNA: TGTGCCAGCAGCCGCTCTCAGTCCTACGAGCAGTACTTC. Amino acids: CASSRSQSYEQYF. The chain combines TRBV2 with TRBJ2-7; D gene uncertain. CDR3 size: 13 residues. Trimming left V 6 bases short and J 1 base short, with 10 bases between. Germline CDR1 reads SNHLY; CDR2 reads FYNNEI.

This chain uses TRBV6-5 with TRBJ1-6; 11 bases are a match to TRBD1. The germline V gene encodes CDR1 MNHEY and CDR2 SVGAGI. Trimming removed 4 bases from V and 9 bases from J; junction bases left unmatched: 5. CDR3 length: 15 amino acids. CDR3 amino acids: CASSSVGQGASPLHF. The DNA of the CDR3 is TGTGCCAGCAGTTCCGTAGGACAGGGGGCTTCACCCCTCCACTTT.

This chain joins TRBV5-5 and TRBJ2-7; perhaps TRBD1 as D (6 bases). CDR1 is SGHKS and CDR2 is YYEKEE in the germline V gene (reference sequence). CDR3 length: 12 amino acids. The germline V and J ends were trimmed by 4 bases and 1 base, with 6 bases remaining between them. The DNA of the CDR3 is TGTGCCAGCAGCACAGGGTCCTACGAGCAGTACTTC. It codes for CASSTGSYEQYF.

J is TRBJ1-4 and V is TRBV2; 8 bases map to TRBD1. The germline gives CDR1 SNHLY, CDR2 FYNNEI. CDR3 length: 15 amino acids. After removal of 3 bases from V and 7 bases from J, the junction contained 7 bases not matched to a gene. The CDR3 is CASSERAGGFEKLFF. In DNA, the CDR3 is TGTGCCAGCAGTGAGAGGGCAGGGGGCTTTGAAAAACTGTTTTTT.

CDR3 residues: CASSPPSYEQYF. In DNA, the CDR3 is TGTGCCAGCAGCCCCCCCAGCTACGAGCAGTACTTC. The rearrangement joins TRBV11-2 to TRBJ2-7; D uncertain. The ends were cut back, 5 bases at V and 3 bases at J, with 8 bases in the middle. This CDR3 region has 12 residues. CDR1 SGHAT and CDR2 FQNNGV come from the germline V gene.

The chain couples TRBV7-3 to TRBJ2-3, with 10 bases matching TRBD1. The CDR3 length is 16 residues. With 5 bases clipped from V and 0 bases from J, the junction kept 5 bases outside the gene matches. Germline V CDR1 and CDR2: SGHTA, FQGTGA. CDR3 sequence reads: CASSLRTGGSTDTQYF. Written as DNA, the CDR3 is TGTGCCAGCAGCCTCAGGACAGGGGGGAGCACAGATACGCAGTATTTT.

DNA of the CDR3: TGTGCCAGCAGCTTAGGGATCAGGGGCTTAGGTTCACCCCTCCACTTT. Translating gives CASSLGIRGLGSPLHF. The gene calls are TRBV11-2 and TRBJ1-6; D possibly corresponds to TRBD1 (6 bases). Looked up from germline, CDR1 is SGHAT and CDR2 is FQNNGV. Trimming cost V 1 base and J 9 bases, with 16 bases left between them. The CDR3 has 16 amino acids.

The CDR3 bases are TGTGCCAGCAGCCAGGGACAGGGTCTGGTCGGCTACACCTTC. Encoded protein: CASSQGQGLVGYTF. The gene calls are TRBV3-1 (or the pseudogene TRBV3-2) and TRBJ1-2, with 9 bases fitting TRBD1. J gave up 8 bases and V 3 bases, and 7 bases lay outside the gene matches. The germline CDR1 and CDR2 sequences are LGHDT and YNNKEL (reference sequence). The CDR3 has 14 residues.

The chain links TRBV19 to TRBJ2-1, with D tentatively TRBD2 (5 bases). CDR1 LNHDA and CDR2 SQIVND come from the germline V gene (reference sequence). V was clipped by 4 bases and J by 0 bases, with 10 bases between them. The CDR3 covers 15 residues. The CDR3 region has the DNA TGTGCCAGTAGTACACCGAGGGTCTCCTACAATGAGCAGTTCTTC. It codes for CASSTPRVSYNEQFF.

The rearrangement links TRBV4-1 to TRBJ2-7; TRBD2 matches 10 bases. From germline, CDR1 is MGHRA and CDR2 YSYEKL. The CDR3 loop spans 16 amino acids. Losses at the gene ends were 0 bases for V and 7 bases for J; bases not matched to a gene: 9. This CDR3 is CASSQEELAGLGEQYF. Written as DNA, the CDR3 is TGCGCCAGCAGCCAAGAGGAACTAGCGGGACTAGGGGAGCAGTACTTC.

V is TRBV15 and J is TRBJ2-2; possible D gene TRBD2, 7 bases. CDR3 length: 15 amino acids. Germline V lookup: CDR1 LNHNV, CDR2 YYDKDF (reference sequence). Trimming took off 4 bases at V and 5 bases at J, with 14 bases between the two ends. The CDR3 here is CATSTGGYGTGELFF. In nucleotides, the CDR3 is TGTGCCACCAGCACGGGGGGCTATGGAACCGGGGAGCTGTTTTTT.

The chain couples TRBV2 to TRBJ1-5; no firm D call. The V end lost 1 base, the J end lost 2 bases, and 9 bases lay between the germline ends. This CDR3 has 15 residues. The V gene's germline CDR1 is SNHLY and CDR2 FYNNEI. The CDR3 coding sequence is TGTGCCAGCAGTGAAGTGGGAGGTGGCAATCAGCCCCAGCATTTT. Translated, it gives CASSEVGGGNQPQHF.

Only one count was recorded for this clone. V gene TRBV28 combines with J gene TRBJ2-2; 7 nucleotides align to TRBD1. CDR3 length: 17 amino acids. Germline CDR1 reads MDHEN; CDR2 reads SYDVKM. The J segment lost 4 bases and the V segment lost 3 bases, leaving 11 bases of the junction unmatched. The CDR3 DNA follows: TGTGCCAGCAGTTTGGACCATGGGACAGCTAGCACCGGGGAGCTGTTTTTT. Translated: CASSLDHGTASTGELFF.

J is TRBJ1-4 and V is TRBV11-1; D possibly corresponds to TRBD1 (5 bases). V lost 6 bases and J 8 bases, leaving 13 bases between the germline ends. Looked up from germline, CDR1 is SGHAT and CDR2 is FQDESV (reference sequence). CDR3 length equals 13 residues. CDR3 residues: CASSTQGGEKLFF. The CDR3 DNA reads TGTGCCAGCAGTACTCAGGGAGGCGAAAAACTGTTTTTT.

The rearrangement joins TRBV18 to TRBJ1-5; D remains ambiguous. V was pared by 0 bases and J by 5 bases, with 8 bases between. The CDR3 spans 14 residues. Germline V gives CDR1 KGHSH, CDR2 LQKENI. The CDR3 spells CASSPPNAYQPQHF. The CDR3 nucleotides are TGTGCCAGCTCACCACCGAACGCGTATCAGCCCCAGCATTTT.